Sequencing of this T cell receptor (beta chain) was carried out in a study of CD8+ T cells in alopecia areata. Study background: Oral tofacitinib (5 to 10 mg twice daily) was administered to treated patients.

The CDR3 contains 15 residues. Study-level results: Persistence in scalp and blood during tofacitinib was observed for many expanded lesional clones.

Treatment here: oral pan-JAK inhibitor, 5-10 mg twice daily. Remarks on this clone: As yet, its antigen is unknown.

RNA was extracted and reverse transcribed into cDNA as the sequencing template. The table came from immunoSEQ multiplex PCR; TCRdb's copy has only in-frame clones and leaves some out. The profile shows around 140,000 clones, about 85% of them singletons. The clonotype comes from a human donor with alopecia areata. The V call is TRBV21-1, the J call TRBJ1-5. TRBV21-1 has pseudogene status. The specimen comprised CD8+ T cells sorted from blood, sampled at week 4, from a patient treated with tofacitinib. The CDR3 region is CASSKADGSNQPQHF. CDR3 in DNA: TGTGCCAGCAGCAAAGCGGACGGGAGCAATCAGCCCCAGCATTTT.